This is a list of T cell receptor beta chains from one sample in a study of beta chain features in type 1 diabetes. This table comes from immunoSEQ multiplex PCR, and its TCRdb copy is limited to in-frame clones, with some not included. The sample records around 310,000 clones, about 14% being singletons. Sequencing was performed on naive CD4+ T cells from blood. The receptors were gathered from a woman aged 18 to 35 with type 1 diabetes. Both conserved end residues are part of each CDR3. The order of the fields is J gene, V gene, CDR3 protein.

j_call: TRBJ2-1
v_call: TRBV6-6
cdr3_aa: CASESGAWYNEQFF

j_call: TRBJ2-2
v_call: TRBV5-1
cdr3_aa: CASSLASGRTTTGELFF

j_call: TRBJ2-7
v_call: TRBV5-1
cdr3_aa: CASSVGLAGALGYEQYF

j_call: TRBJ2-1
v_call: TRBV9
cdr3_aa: CASSVRGRNYNEQFF

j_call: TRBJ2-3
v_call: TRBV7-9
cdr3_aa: CASSPTGGGTDTQYF

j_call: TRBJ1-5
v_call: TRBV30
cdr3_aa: CAWSGTGGQPQHF

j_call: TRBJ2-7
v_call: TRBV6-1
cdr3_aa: CASSERGYEQYF

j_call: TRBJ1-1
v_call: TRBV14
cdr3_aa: CASSQVIGGSEAFF

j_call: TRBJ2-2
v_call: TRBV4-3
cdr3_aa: CASSQDRRPGELFF

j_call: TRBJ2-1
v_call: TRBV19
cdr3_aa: CASSRGGVDEQFF

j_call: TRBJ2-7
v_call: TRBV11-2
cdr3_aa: CASSPGTFAYEQYF

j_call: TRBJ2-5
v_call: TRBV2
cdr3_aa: CASSVGGRGEQETQYF

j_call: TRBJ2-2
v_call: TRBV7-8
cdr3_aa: CASSFIPRGAGELFF

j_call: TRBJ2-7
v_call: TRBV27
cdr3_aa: CASSLLRGRSYEQYF

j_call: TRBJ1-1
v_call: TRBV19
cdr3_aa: CASSSQGRTEAFF

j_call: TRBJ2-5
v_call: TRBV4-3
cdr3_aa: CASSQGSGDWGETQYF

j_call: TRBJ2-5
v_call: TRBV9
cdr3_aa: CASSVTSSGGSLQETQYF

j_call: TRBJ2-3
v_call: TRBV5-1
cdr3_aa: CASSLTGSQTDTQYF

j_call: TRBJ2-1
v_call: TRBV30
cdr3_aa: CAWSLGSGYINEQFF

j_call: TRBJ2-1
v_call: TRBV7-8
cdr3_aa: CASIHREFGNGEQFF

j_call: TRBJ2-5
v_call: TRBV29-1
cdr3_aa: CSVPRGNNGETQYF

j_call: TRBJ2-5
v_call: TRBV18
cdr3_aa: CASSPRDSQETQYF

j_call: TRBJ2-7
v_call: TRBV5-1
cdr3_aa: CASSPMTGGSEQYF

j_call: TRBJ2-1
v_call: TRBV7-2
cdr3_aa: CASSLDRQGMNEQFF

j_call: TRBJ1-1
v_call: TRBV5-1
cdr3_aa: CASSPGQMNTEAFF

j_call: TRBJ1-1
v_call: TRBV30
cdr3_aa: CAWSAYREAFF

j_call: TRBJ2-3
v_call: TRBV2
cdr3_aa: CASSGVPQYTDTQYF

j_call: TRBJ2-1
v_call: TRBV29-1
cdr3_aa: CSVGLAGGSSYNEQFF

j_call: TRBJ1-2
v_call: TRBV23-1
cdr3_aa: CASSQARDSRNYGYTF

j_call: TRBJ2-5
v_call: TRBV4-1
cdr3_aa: CASSDAGTSGNNQETQYF

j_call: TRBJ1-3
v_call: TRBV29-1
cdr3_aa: CSVEVGNTIYF

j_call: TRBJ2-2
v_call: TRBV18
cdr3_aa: CASSPRARGGTGELFF

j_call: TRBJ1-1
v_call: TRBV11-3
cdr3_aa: CASSPRTGNTEAFF

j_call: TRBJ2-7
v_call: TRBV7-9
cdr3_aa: CASSLSSGSYEQYF

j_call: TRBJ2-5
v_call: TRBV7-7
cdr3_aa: CASSRTGFQETQYF

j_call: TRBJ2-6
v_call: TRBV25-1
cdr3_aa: CASTREGSGANVLTF

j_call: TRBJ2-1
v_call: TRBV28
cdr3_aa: CASKMGHNEQFF